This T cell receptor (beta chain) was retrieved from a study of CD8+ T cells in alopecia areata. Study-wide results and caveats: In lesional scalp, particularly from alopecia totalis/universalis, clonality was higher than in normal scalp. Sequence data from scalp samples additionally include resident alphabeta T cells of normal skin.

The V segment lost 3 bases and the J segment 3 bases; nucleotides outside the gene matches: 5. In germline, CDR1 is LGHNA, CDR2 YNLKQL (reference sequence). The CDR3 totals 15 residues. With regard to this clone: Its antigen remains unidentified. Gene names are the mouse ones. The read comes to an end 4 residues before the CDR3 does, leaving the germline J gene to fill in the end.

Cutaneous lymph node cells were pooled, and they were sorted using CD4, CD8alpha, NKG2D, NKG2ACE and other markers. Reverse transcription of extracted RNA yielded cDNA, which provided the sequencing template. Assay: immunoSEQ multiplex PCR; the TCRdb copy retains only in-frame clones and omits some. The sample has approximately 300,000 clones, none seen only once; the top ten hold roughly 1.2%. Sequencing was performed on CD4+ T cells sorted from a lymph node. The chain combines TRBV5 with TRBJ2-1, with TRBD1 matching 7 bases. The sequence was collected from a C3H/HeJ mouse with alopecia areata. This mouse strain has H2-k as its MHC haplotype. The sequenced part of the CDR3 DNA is TGTGCCAGCAGCCAGGGGGACAGAAGCTATGCT. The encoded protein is CASSQGDRSYA. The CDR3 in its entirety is CASSQGDRSYAEQFF.